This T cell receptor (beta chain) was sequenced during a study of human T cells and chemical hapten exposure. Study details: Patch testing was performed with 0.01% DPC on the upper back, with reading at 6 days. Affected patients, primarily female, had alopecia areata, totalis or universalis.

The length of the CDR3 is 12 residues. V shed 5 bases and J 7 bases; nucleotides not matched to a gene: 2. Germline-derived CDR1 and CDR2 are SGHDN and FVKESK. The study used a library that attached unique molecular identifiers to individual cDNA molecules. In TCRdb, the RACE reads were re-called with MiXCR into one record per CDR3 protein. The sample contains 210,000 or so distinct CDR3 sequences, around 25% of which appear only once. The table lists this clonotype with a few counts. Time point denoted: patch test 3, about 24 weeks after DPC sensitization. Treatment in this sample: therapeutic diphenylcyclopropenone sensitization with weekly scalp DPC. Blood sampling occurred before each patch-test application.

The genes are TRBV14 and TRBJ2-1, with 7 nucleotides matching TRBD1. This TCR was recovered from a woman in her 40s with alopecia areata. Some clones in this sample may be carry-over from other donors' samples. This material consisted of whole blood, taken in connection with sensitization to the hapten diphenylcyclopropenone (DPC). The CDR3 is CASSKQGNEQFF. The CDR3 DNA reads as TGTGCCAGCAGCAAACAGGGGAATGAGCAGTTCTTC.